These T cell receptor beta chains were read from a single sample in a study of cytomegalovirus exposure and HLA in healthy donors. Data came from immunoSEQ multiplex PCR; TCRdb stores just in-frame clones and leaves some out. The sample includes 130,000 or so clones, more than 65% of them seen just once. Material: PBMCs. The receptors come from a young man in good health and CMV-seronegative. CDR3s include the opening cysteine and the closing phenylalanine or tryptophan. Fields, in order: J gene, V gene, CDR3 protein.

J: TRBJ2-7
V: TRBV18
CDR3: CASSLQSGGQDAQYF

J: TRBJ2-5
V: TRBV6-1
CDR3: CASSSDRDETQYF

J: TRBJ2-3
V: TRBV2
CDR3: CASSGGGGDTDTQYF

J: TRBJ2-7
V: TRBV6-5
CDR3: CASSPGLARPYEQYF

J: TRBJ1-1
V: TRBV18
CDR3: CASSPPVVGSTEAFF

J: TRBJ2-2
V: TRBV11-3
CDR3: CASSSITGELFF

J: TRBJ2-5
V: TRBV27
CDR3: CASSLTGYQETQYF

J: TRBJ1-5
V: TRBV27
CDR3: CASSLRGPNQPQHF

J: TRBJ1-1
V: TRBV11-2
CDR3: CASSLLPAGNTEAFF

J: TRBJ1-1
V: TRBV9
CDR3: CASSPRQGSNTEAFF

J: TRBJ2-7
V: TRBV7-9
CDR3: CASSPTGSPSYEQYF

J: TRBJ1-2
V: TRBV4-1
CDR3: CASSQEGQGGSNTF

J: TRBJ2-7
V: TRBV6-5
CDR3: CASSYLSGGNYEQYF

J: TRBJ2-2
V: TRBV29-1
CDR3: CSATGQAGELFF

J: TRBJ2-7
V: TRBV5-1
CDR3: CASSSPLGLARYEQYF

J: TRBJ2-3
V: TRBV15
CDR3: CATSTGQMNTDTQYF

J: TRBJ2-7
V: TRBV11-2
CDR3: CASSWGEGGSYEQYF

J: TRBJ1-2
V: TRBV7-9
CDR3: CASSPPGQGNYGYTF

J: TRBJ2-5
V: TRBV6-6
CDR3: CASSWTSPQETQYF

J: TRBJ1-2
V: TRBV5-6
CDR3: CASSRSRVGYTF

J: TRBJ2-1
V: TRBV29-1
CDR3: CSVEDTQVSYNEQFF

J: TRBJ1-2
V: TRBV28
CDR3: CASSFEGNYGYTF

J: TRBJ1-2
V: TRBV19
CDR3: CANSRQGSGGLDGYTF

J: TRBJ2-1
V: TRBV5-4
CDR3: CASSETGGNEQFF

J: TRBJ2-7
V: TRBV5-6
CDR3: CASSLVGVSGEQYF

J: TRBJ1-2
V: TRBV10-3
CDR3: CAISEDRYGYTF

J: TRBJ2-1
V: TRBV18
CDR3: CASSPLPLTGGIGKASYNEQFF

J: TRBJ2-1
V: TRBV5-4
CDR3: CASSYRGFYNEQFF

J: TRBJ2-7
V: TRBV7-2
CDR3: CASSLIRLKDRGLRNEQYF

J: TRBJ1-2
V: TRBV6-6
CDR3: CASSNGAGGRSYGYTF

J: TRBJ2-3
V: TRBV11-2
CDR3: CASSPPRAGGRADTQYF

J: TRBJ1-2
V: TRBV7-2
CDR3: CASSLWQGPDNGYTF

J: TRBJ2-7
V: TRBV5-1
CDR3: CASSLATGTGKYEQYF

J: TRBJ1-4
V: TRBV7-6
CDR3: CAGSPRQGNEKLFF

J: TRBJ1-5
V: TRBV19
CDR3: CASDFGTGNKVHQPQHF

J: TRBJ2-3
V: TRBV6-5
CDR3: CASSYSVPGSMNTQYF

J: TRBJ2-1
V: TRBV5-1
CDR3: CASSLGASGGGNEQFF

J: TRBJ2-7
V: TRBV6-1
CDR3: CASTEFGLAPLKQYF

J: TRBJ2-1
V: TRBV7-9
CDR3: CASSLSSGGRNEQFF

J: TRBJ2-5
V: TRBV6-1
CDR3: CATIRDRGRETQYF

J: TRBJ2-6
V: TRBV5-4
CDR3: CASSLGGTLPVLTF

J: TRBJ2-7
V: TRBV18
CDR3: CASSATSGATWGEQYF